The rows below give T cell receptor beta chains drawn from one sample of a study of shared clonotypes between healthy human individuals. The protocol was immunoSEQ multiplex PCR, while the TCRdb copy is restricted to in-frame clones and leaves out a portion. The table shows around 1,000,000 clones, with around 77% occurring only once. Sequencing was carried out using memory CD4+ T cells from PBMCs. The source is a man aged 18 to 29 in good health. Some clones in this sample may be carry-over from other donors' samples. Each CDR3 is given with its conserved first and last residue. The D gene is left open where the match is weak. Clone size appears in some rows only: once, few, many, or a class for an expanded clone.

NA	TRBV5-4	TRBJ1-1	few	TGTGCCAGCAGCCAGAGGACACCTCAAAACACTGAAGCTTTCTTT	CASSQRTPQNTEAFF
NA	TRBV5-8	TRBJ1-1	NA	TGTGCCAGCAGCCGGTGGGGGGACACTGAAGCTTTCTTT	CASSRWGDTEAFF
NA	TRBV15	TRBJ1-2	few	TGTGCCACCAGCAACAGGGTCGCTAACTATGGCTACACCTTC	CATSNRVANYGYTF
TRBD1	TRBV2	TRBJ2-1	few	TGTGCCAGCAGCAGACAGGGGGCGGATGAGCAGTTCTTC	CASSRQGADEQFF
NA	TRBV10-2	TRBJ2-1	NA	TGCGCCAGCAGTCCGGCCAATGAGCAGTTCTTC	CASSPANEQFF
NA	TRBV18	TRBJ1-1	once	TGTGCCAGCTCACCACCGGGACGCTCAGCTGCTTTCTTT	CASSPPGRSAAFF
TRBD2	TRBV7-3	TRBJ2-1	few	TGTGCCAGCAGCTTATTTAGCGGGAGGAACGGCAATGAGCAGTTCTTC	CASSLFSGRNGNEQFF
NA	TRBV5-1	TRBJ2-1	NA	TGCGCCAGCAGCTTGGCCCAGGGGTCGGTCTACAATGAGCAGTTCTTC	CASSLAQGSVYNEQFF
TRBD1	TRBV7-3	TRBJ1-2	NA	TGTGCCAGCAGCACCGAGGGGGCGGTCAATGGCTACACCTTC	CASSTEGAVNGYTF
TRBD1	TRBV6-6	TRBJ2-7	NA	TGTGCCAGCAGTAAAGGACAGGGGGGCTACGAGCAGTACTTC	CASSKGQGGYEQYF
NA	TRBV7-2	TRBJ2-5	NA	TGTGCCAGCAGCTTAGCGATTGGAACCCAGTACTTC	CASSLAIGTQYF
NA	TRBV15	TRBJ1-1	NA	TGTGCCACAGGATGGGGGGTGAACACTGAAGCTTTCTTT	CATGWGVNTEAFF
NA	TRBV5-1	TRBJ2-2	NA	TGCGCCACCTCAGGGACAACGAACACCGGGGAGCTGTTTTTT	CATSGTTNTGELFF
TRBD2	TRBV5-1	TRBJ2-7	NA	TGCGCCAGCAGCTCCCGGGACTACTCCTACGAGCAGTACTTC	CASSSRDYSYEQYF
TRBD1	TRBV7-3	TRBJ1-1	NA	TGTGCCAGCAGCCAGCCTAACCGGGACAGAAGTTGGATGTACACTGAAGCTTTCTTT	CASSQPNRDRSWMYTEAFF
NA	TRBV28	TRBJ1-2	NA	TGTGCCAGCAGTTTACCGAACTATGGCTACACCTTC	CASSLPNYGYTF
TRBD2	TRBV30	TRBJ2-1	NA	TGTGCCTGGAGTGTAAGCGTCTATAGCGGGAGTTACAATGAGCAGTTCTTC	CAWSVSVYSGSYNEQFF
TRBD2	TRBV7-2	TRBJ2-4	NA	TGTGCCAGCAGCTTACGAGGGGCGGGAGGTACCAACATTCAGTACTTC	CASSLRGAGGTNIQYF
NA	TRBV4-1	TRBJ2-2	many	TGCGCCAGCGGGAGGAGCGGGGAGCTGTTTTTT	CASGRSGELFF
TRBD2	TRBV4-2	TRBJ2-1	many	TGTGCCAGCAGCCAAGCCCGGCGGGAGCTTCACGATGAGCAGTTCTTC	CASSQARRELHDEQFF
TRBD2	TRBV27	TRBJ2-5	once	TGTGCCAGCAGTTTTGGGTCTAGCGGTCTGGGGGAGACCCAGTACTTC	CASSFGSSGLGETQYF
NA	TRBV5-1	TRBJ2-5	NA	TGCGCCAGCAGTCTGAGGAGGGGGATCATGGAGACCCAGTACTTC	CASSLRRGIMETQYF
TRBD2	TRBV7-9	TRBJ2-7	once	TGTGCCACCCAAGGGGCTAGCGGGAAGAGCTACGAGCAGTACTTC	CATQGASGKSYEQYF
TRBD1	TRBV18	TRBJ2-2	NA	TGTGCCAGCTCACCACAGAGACAGGGGACGAGGACCGGGGAGCTGTTTTTT	CASSPQRQGTRTGELFF
TRBD1	TRBV27	TRBJ2-7	NA	TGTGCCAGCAGTTCTAATCAGCTAACAACAGGGGGCCTCTCCTACGAGCAGTACTTC	CASSSNQLTTGGLSYEQYF
NA	TRBV29-1	TRBJ1-3	NA	TGCAGCGTTGTGGGGAGATACTCTGGAAACACCATATATTTT	CSVVGRYSGNTIYF
NA	TRBV9	TRBJ2-1	NA	TGTGCCAGCAGCGTAGAACGGTTTGCTGTTGAGCAGTTCTTC	CASSVERFAVEQFF
NA	TRBV5-4	TRBJ1-2	NA	TGTGCCAGCAGCTTGGAGGGGGGCCAGCGTCATGGCTACACCTTC	CASSLEGGQRHGYTF
NA	TRBV19	TRBJ2-7	few	TGTGCCAGTAGTATAGGTCCGGGGGAGACCTACGAGCAGTACTTC	CASSIGPGETYEQYF
NA	TRBV15	TRBJ2-2	NA	TGTGCCACCAGCAGAGACCCCGGGGAGCTGTTTTTT	CATSRDPGELFF
NA	TRBV6-5	TRBJ2-1	once	TGTGCCAGCAGTTACTCGAGGACTACATTAGGCAATGAGCAGTTCTTC	CASSYSRTTLGNEQFF
TRBD1	TRBV6-6	TRBJ2-7	NA	TGTGCCAGCAGTTACTCGACAGGGGTAGCCTACGAGCAGTACTTC	CASSYSTGVAYEQYF
TRBD2	TRBV7-2	TRBJ2-3	few	TGTGCCAGCAGCTTAGCGTCTAGCGGGTACACAGATACGCAGTATTTT	CASSLASSGYTDTQYF
TRBD1	TRBV5-4	TRBJ1-2	NA	TGTGCCAGCAGCCCGGACCTCAGGGGGCATGGCTACACCTTC	CASSPDLRGHGYTF
NA	TRBV11-3	TRBJ2-3	NA	TGTGCCAGCAGCTTAGGTCGGAGGGATACGCAGTATTTT	CASSLGRRDTQYF
TRBD1	TRBV19	TRBJ1-2	few	TGTGCCAGTAGTAAGGGACAGCAACTCTATGGCTACACCTTC	CASSKGQQLYGYTF
TRBD1	TRBV28	TRBJ2-4	NA	TGTGCCAGCAGTCCGGGGGGACAGGGCGAGCAAAACATTCAGTACTTC	CASSPGGQGEQNIQYF
NA	TRBV7-2	TRBJ2-7	NA	TGTGCCAGCCTCAGGGGGGGCAACTCCTACGAGCAGTACTTC	CASLRGGNSYEQYF
NA	TRBV28	TRBJ1-1	NA	TGTGCCGAGGCGGGTTCCCAGAGCCCTGAAGCTTTCTTT	CAEAGSQSPEAFF
NA	TRBV28	TRBJ1-3	NA	TGTGCCAGCAGTTTACCAACAGGGTCGGGAAACACCATATATTTT	CASSLPTGSGNTIYF
NA	TRBV29-1	TRBJ2-1	NA	TGCAGCGTTGTTACGAGGACCGCCCGTTTGGGGCAGTTCTTC	CSVVTRTARLGQFF
TRBD2	TRBV10-3	TRBJ2-5	NA	TGTGCCATCAGTGAGCTCTTTGGGGCGCGGGAGGCCCAAGAGACCCAGTACTTC	CAISELFGAREAQETQYF
TRBD2	TRBV2	TRBJ2-1	NA	TGTGCCAGCGGGTGGGAGGGACCAGTCGATGAGCAGTTCTTC	CASGWEGPVDEQFF
NA	TRBV28	TRBJ2-7	NA	TGTGCCAGCAGTTTAGAAGGAGGGTTGAACGAGCAGTACTTC	CASSLEGGLNEQYF
NA	TRBV5-1	TRBJ1-1	NA	TGCGCCAGCAGCTTAGCTTCGGCAGGGATTATGAACACTGAAGCTTTCTTT	CASSLASAGIMNTEAFF
NA	TRBV7-2	TRBJ1-1	NA	TGTGCCAGCAGCTTACTCGGGGGATTCAAAGCTTTCTTT	CASSLLGGFKAFF
NA	TRBV6-5	TRBJ2-1	NA	TGTGCCAGCAGATCGACGGCCCTAGATGAGCAGTTCTTC	CASRSTALDEQFF
TRBD2	TRBV7-3	TRBJ2-1	once	TGTGCCAGCAGCCCCCGCCTAGCGGGTTACAATGAGCAGTTCTTC	CASSPRLAGYNEQFF
NA	TRBV5-6	TRBJ1-3	NA	TGTGCCAGCAGCTTGGAGGGCCTCCACTGGAACACCATATATTTT	CASSLEGLHWNTIYF
NA	TRBV11-2	TRBJ2-1	NA	TGTGCCAGCAGCTCGACGCCACTTCGGTCACGGGAGCAGTTCTTC	CASSSTPLRSREQFF
NA	TRBV19	TRBJ2-7	NA	TGTGCCAGTAGTATAGCTCAGGAGCAGTACTTC	CASSIAQEQYF
TRBD2	TRBV7-2	TRBJ2-2	NA	TGTGCCAGCAGCCCGGGGAGACTAGCGGGAGTCACCGGGGAGCTGTTTTTT	CASSPGRLAGVTGELFF
NA	TRBV7-3	TRBJ1-1	NA	TGTGCCAGCAGCTTAAAGTTTGGGTCGGAAGCTTTCTTT	CASSLKFGSEAFF
NA	TRBV7-9	TRBJ2-7	NA	TGTGCCAGCCAAGAGGGACCCTACGAGCAGTACTTC	CASQEGPYEQYF
TRBD2	TRBV4-1	TRBJ2-1	NA	TGCGCCAGCAGCCCTTTGGGACTAGCGGGAGTTAATGAGCAGTTCTTC	CASSPLGLAGVNEQFF